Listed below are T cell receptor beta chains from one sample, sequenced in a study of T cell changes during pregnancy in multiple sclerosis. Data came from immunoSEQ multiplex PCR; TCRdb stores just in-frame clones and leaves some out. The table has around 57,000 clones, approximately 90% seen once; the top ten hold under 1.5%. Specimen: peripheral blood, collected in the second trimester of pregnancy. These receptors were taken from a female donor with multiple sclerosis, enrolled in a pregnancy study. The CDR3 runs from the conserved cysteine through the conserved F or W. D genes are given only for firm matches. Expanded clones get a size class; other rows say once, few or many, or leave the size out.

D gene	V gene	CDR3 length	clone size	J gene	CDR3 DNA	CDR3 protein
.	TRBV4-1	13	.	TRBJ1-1	TGCGCCAGCAGCCAAGAGGGAGGGAGGGGAGCTTTCTTT	CASSQEGGRGAFF
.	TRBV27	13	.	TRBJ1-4	TGTGCCAGCAGTTTTGGGGAAGACAGGAAACTGTTTTTT	CASSFGEDRKLFF
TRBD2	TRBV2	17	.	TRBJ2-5	TGTGCCAGCAGTGTTTTAGCGGGGGGACTGCCTAAAGAGACCCAGTACTTC	CASSVLAGGLPKETQYF
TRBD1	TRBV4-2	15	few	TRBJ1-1	TGTGCCAGCAGCCGGGACAGCCGATCGAACACTGAAGCTTTCTTT	CASSRDSRSNTEAFF
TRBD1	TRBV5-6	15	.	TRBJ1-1	TGTGCCAGCAGCTCGGACGATGAGGGGGCCGCTGAAGCTTTCTTT	CASSSDDEGAAEAFF
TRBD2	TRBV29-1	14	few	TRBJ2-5	TGCAGCGTCCCCCGACTAGCGGGTAAAGAGACCCAGTACTTC	CSVPRLAGKETQYF
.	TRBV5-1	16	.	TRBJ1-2	TGCGCCAGCAGCCATGGGGAGGGGACGGGAGACTATGGCTACACCTTC	CASSHGEGTGDYGYTF
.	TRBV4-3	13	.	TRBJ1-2	TGCGCCAGCAGCCAAGTCCCGTCTTATGGCTACACCTTC	CASSQVPSYGYTF
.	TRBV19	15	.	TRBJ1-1	TGTGCCAGCACAGGGAGGGATCGGGGTAACACTGAAGCTTTCTTT	CASTGRDRGNTEAFF
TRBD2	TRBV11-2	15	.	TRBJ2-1	TGTGCCAGCAGCTTAGGCGGGGGAGGCTACAATGAGCAGTTCTTC	CASSLGGGGYNEQFF
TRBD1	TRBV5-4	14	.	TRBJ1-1	TGTGCCAGCAGCTCAGGGGGCGAGGACACTGAAGCTTTCTTT	CASSSGGEDTEAFF
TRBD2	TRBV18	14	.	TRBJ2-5	TGTGCCAGCTCACCTGGGACTAGCAGGGAGACCCAGTACTTC	CASSPGTSRETQYF
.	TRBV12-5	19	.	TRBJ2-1	TGTGCTAGTGGTTTGGTACGAAGCAGGCCGTCGGTTTTGGTCAATGAGCAGTTCTTC	CASGLVRSRPSVLVNEQFF
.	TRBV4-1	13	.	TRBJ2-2	TGCGCCAGCAGCCGGGGCCCAGCCGGGGAGCTGTTTTTT	CASSRGPAGELFF
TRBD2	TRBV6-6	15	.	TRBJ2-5	TGTGCCAGCCGGGGACTAGCGGAAATTGAAGAGACCCAGTACTTC	CASRGLAEIEETQYF
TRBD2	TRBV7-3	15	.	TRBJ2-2	TGTGCCAGCAGCCCGGGCGGGGGGCCCGCCGGGGAGCTGTTTTTT	CASSPGGGPAGELFF
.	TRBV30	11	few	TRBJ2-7	TGTGCCTGGACCTGGGGAGGACAGCAGTACTTC	CAWTWGGQQYF
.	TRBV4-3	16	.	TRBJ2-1	TGCGCCAGCAGCCAAGCCCGGGGGTGGAACTACAATGAGCAGTTCTTC	CASSQARGWNYNEQFF
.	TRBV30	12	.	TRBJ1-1	TGTGCCTGGAGCAGGCACGCAACTGAAGCTTTCTTT	CAWSRHATEAFF
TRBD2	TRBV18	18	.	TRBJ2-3	TGTGCCAGCTCACCATTACCGACTAGCGGGGGGCCCGAAGATACGCAGTATTTT	CASSPLPTSGGPEDTQYF
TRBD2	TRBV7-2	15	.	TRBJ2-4	TGTGCCAGCAGCTTGGGGGGGGACTACCAAAACATTCAGTACTTC	CASSLGGDYQNIQYF
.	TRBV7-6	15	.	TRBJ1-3	TGTGCCAGCAGCTTAGTCCGGTCCTCTGGAAACACCATATATTTT	CASSLVRSSGNTIYF
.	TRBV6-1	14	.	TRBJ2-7	TGTGCCAGCAGTCCTAGCGTAGAGGTTTCCGAGCAGTACTTC	CASSPSVEVSEQYF
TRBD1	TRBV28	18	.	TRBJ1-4	TGTGCCAGCAGTTTTTTCGGACAGGCGCCCATCCCCGATGAAAAACTGTTTTTT	CASSFFGQAPIPDEKLFF
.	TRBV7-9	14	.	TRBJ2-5	TGTGCCAGCAGCTTAATAGGCAGGAGGGAGACCCAGTACTTC	CASSLIGRRETQYF
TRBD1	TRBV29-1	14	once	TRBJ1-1	TGCAGCGTTGTCGACAGGGGGCGAGGAACTGAAGCTTTCTTT	CSVVDRGRGTEAFF
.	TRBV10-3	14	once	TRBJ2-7	TGTGCCATCAGTGAGGTCGGTCTAGCGTACGAGCAGTACTTC	CAISEVGLAYEQYF
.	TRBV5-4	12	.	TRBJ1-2	TGTGCCAGCAGCTTGGACATATATGGCTACACCTTC	CASSLDIYGYTF
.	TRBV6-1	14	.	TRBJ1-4	TGTGCCACCCAACAGGCGAACTATAATGAAAAACTGTTTTTT	CATQQANYNEKLFF
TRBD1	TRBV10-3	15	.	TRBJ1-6	TGTGCCATCAGTGAGCCCGACAGGGTCGACTCACCCCTCCACTTT	CAISEPDRVDSPLHF
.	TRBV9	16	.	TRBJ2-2	TGTGCCAGCAGCGTAGTAGGGACTTCATACACCGGGGAGCTGTTTTTT	CASSVVGTSYTGELFF
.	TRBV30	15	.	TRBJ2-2	TGTGCCGGGACCTCCTCGGGGGACGAGGCCGGGGAGCTGTTTTTT	CAGTSSGDEAGELFF
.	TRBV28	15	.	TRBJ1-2	TGTGCCAGCAGCATCCAGGGGTGGGGACCCTATGGCTACACCTTC	CASSIQGWGPYGYTF
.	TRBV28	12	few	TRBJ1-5	TGTGCCAGCAGTGCCCCAGATCAGCCCCAGCATTTT	CASSAPDQPQHF
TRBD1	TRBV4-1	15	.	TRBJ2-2	TGCGCCAGCAGCCAAGCTCAGGGGGCGGTCGGGGAGCTGTTTTTT	CASSQAQGAVGELFF
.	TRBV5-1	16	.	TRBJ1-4	TGCGCCAGCAGCTTGGACATCTGGGAGTCCTATGAAAAACTGTTTTTT	CASSLDIWESYEKLFF
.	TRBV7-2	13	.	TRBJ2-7	TGTGCCAGCAGCCCACAGGGTCGTAACGAGCAGTACTTC	CASSPQGRNEQYF
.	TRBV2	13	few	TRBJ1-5	TGTGCCAGCAGTGTCGGGGTCTCTCAGCCCCAGCATTTT	CASSVGVSQPQHF
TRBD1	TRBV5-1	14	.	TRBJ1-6	TGCGCCAGCAGCGCGGACAGGGGTAATTCACCCCTCCACTTT	CASSADRGNSPLHF
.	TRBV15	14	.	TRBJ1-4	TGTGCCACCAGCAGAGTTGGGCAAGGTGAAAAACTGTTTTTT	CATSRVGQGEKLFF
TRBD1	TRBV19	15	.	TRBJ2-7	TGTGCCAGTAGTATATCCGCGGACAGGGTTTACGAGCAGTACTTC	CASSISADRVYEQYF
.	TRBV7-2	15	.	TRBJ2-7	TGTGCCAGCAGCTTACGGGACACGCCCGGAGGCGAGCAGTACTTC	CASSLRDTPGGEQYF
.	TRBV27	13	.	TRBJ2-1	TGTGCCAGCAGTCCGAACAGGTACAATGAGCAGTTCTTC	CASSPNRYNEQFF
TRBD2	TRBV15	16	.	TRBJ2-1	TGTGCCACCAGCAGAGCGGTGACTAGCCAGTACAATGAGCAGTTCTTC	CATSRAVTSQYNEQFF
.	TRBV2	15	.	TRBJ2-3	TGTGCCAGTGGACTTGCAGCAAGCAGCACAGATACGCAGTATTTT	CASGLAASSTDTQYF
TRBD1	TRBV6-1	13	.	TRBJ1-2	TGTGCCAGCAGGGCCCAGGGGGGCTATGGCTACACCTTC	CASRAQGGYGYTF